This TCR beta chain stems from a study of T cell responses to AZD1222 COVID-19 vaccine. General study points: Spike-specific TCR breadth and depth grew following two AZD1222 doses.

In regard to this clone: The antigen is undetermined.

CDR1 and CDR2 from the germline V gene are SGHDT and YYEEEE. The V gene lost 2 bases and the J gene lost 2 bases, with 10 bases spanning the gap. The CDR3 has 14 residues. Repertoires were generated with immunoSEQ multiplex PCR, while TCRdb's copy carries only in-frame clones and drops some. The data contain about 120,000 clones, 91% of them singletons. The sample consisted of peripheral blood, taken on day 0 of AZD1222 vaccination. The chain is built from TRBV5-6 and TRBJ1-1, with a possible D match to TRBD1 (6 bases). This clonotype was obtained from an adult in good health. The CDR3 coding sequence is TGTGCCAGCAGCTTTACAGGGCGAAACACTGAAGCTTTCTTT. This gives the protein CASSFTGRNTEAFF. Complete variable domain (other parts from reference TRBV5-6 and TRBJ1-1): DAGVTQSPTHLIKTRGQQVTLRCSPKSGHDTVSWYQQALGQGPQFIFQYYEEEERQRGNFPDRFSGHQFPNYSSELNVNALLLGDSALYLCASSFTGRNTEAFFGQGTRLTVV.